The rows below give T cell receptor beta chains drawn from one sample of a study of blood T cell repertoires in COVID-19. Clones were read by immunoSEQ multiplex PCR, and TCRdb kept only the in-frame ones, dropping some. Seen here are about 96,000 clones, about 87% observed once, and the top ten hold around 4.2%. The sequenced sample was peripheral blood. These receptor sequences come from a human donor with COVID-19, enrolled during active disease. The donor label of this sample is uncertain. The CDR3 runs from the conserved cysteine through the conserved F or W. Fields, in order: clone size, V gene, D gene, J gene, CDR3 protein, CDR3 DNA. A D gene is named only where the DNA matches it firmly. Size is omitted from some rows. Given values are once, few, many or a class for expanded clones.

clone_size: -
v_call: TRBV2
d_call: -
j_call: TRBJ1-2
cdr3_aa: CAISGRAEGYTF
cdr3_nt: TGTGCCATCTCCGGGAGGGCGGAGGGCTACACCTTC

clone_size: -
v_call: TRBV5-1
d_call: -
j_call: TRBJ1-1
cdr3_aa: CASSTRQETNTEAFF
cdr3_nt: TGCGCCAGCAGCACCCGACAGGAAACGAACACTGAAGCTTTCTTT

clone_size: -
v_call: TRBV30
d_call: -
j_call: TRBJ1-5
cdr3_aa: CAWSGQGNQPQHF
cdr3_nt: TGTGCCTGGAGTGGACAGGGCAATCAGCCCCAGCATTTT

clone_size: -
v_call: TRBV5-1
d_call: -
j_call: TRBJ1-2
cdr3_aa: CASSLAGRGNNYGYTF
cdr3_nt: TGCGCCAGCAGCTTGGCTGGGCGGGGAAATAACTATGGCTACACCTTC

clone_size: once
v_call: TRBV10-3
d_call: TRBD2
j_call: TRBJ2-1
cdr3_aa: CAITTGGDEQFF
cdr3_nt: TGTGCCATCACCACGGGGGGGGATGAGCAGTTCTTC

clone_size: -
v_call: TRBV29-1
d_call: -
j_call: TRBJ1-1
cdr3_aa: CSVREQEDTEAFF
cdr3_nt: TGCAGCGTTCGTGAGCAGGAAGACACTGAAGCTTTCTTT

clone_size: -
v_call: TRBV11-2
d_call: -
j_call: TRBJ2-7
cdr3_aa: CASSLGQLQYF
cdr3_nt: TGTGCCAGCAGCCTTGGACAATTGCAGTACTTC

clone_size: -
v_call: TRBV5-4
d_call: -
j_call: TRBJ1-2
cdr3_aa: CASSPGQSPNYGYTF
cdr3_nt: TGTGCCAGCAGCCCTGGGCAGAGCCCTAACTATGGCTACACCTTC

clone_size: -
v_call: TRBV19
d_call: TRBD2
j_call: TRBJ2-7
cdr3_aa: CASSIPSGSYEQYF
cdr3_nt: TGTGCCAGTAGTATACCTAGCGGGAGTTACGAGCAGTACTTC

clone_size: -
v_call: TRBV7-9
d_call: TRBD1
j_call: TRBJ2-7
cdr3_aa: CASSSGQGRSYF
cdr3_nt: TGTGCCAGCAGCTCCGGACAGGGTAGATCCTACTTC

clone_size: -
v_call: TRBV14
d_call: TRBD2
j_call: TRBJ2-1
cdr3_aa: CASSPSGRYDEQFF
cdr3_nt: TGTGCCAGCAGCCCGAGCGGGAGGTATGATGAGCAGTTCTTC

clone_size: -
v_call: TRBV7-9
d_call: TRBD1
j_call: TRBJ1-4
cdr3_aa: CASSLAKVGQGAFSEKLFF
cdr3_nt: TGTGCCAGCAGCTTAGCGAAGGTTGGACAGGGGGCGTTTAGTGAAAAACTGTTTTTT

clone_size: -
v_call: TRBV28
d_call: TRBD1
j_call: TRBJ1-5
cdr3_aa: CASSLQVWTGSPYQPQHF
cdr3_nt: TGTGCCAGCAGTTTACAAGTTTGGACAGGGAGCCCCTATCAGCCCCAGCATTTT

clone_size: -
v_call: TRBV6-4
d_call: -
j_call: TRBJ1-4
cdr3_aa: CASSDSRKLFF
cdr3_nt: TGTGCCAGCAGTGACTCGCGGAAACTGTTTTTT

clone_size: -
v_call: TRBV19
d_call: -
j_call: TRBJ1-5
cdr3_aa: CASSAPPVQPQHF
cdr3_nt: TGTGCCAGTAGTGCCCCGCCGGTTCAGCCCCAGCATTTT

clone_size: -
v_call: TRBV18
d_call: TRBD1
j_call: TRBJ1-1
cdr3_aa: CASSLNRGQATEAFF
cdr3_nt: TGTGCCAGCTCACTAAACAGGGGGCAGGCCACTGAAGCTTTCTTT

clone_size: -
v_call: TRBV23-1
d_call: -
j_call: TRBJ2-7
cdr3_aa: CASSHFRDKAYEQYF
cdr3_nt: TGCGCCAGCAGTCATTTCCGGGACAAGGCCTACGAGCAGTACTTC

clone_size: -
v_call: TRBV3-1/TRBV3-2
d_call: -
j_call: TRBJ1-1
cdr3_aa: CASSQEWRETEAFF
cdr3_nt: TGTGCCAGCAGCCAAGAGTGGAGGGAAACTGAAGCTTTCTTT

clone_size: once
v_call: TRBV9
d_call: -
j_call: TRBJ1-2
cdr3_aa: CASSQGHTGSPYGYTF
cdr3_nt: TGTGCCAGCAGCCAGGGTCACACAGGGAGTCCCTATGGCTACACCTTC